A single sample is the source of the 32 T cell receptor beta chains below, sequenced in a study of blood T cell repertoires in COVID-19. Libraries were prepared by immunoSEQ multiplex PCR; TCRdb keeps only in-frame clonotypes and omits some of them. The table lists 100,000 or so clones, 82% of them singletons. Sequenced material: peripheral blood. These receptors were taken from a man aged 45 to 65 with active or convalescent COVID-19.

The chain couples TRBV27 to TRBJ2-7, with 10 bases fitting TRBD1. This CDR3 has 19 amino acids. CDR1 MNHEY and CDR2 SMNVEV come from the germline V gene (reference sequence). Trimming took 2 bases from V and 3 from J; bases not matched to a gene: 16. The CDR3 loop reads CASSLRSPTGTGEDYEQYF. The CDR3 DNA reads TGTGCCAGCAGTTTACGAAGCCCAACCGGGACAGGGGAAGACTACGAGCAGTACTTC.

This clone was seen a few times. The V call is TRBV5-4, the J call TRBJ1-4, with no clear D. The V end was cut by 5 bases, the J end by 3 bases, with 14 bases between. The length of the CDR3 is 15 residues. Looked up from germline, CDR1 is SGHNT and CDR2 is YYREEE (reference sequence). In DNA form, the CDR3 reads TGTGCCAGCAGGCCCGGTAGGGAGGCTAATGAAAAACTGTTTTTT. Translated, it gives CASRPGREANEKLFF.

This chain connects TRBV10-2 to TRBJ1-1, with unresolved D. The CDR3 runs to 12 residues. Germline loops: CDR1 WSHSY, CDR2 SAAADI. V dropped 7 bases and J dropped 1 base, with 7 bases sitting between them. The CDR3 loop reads CASTSGNTEAFF. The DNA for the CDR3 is TGCGCCAGCACCAGTGGGAACACTGAAGCTTTCTTT.

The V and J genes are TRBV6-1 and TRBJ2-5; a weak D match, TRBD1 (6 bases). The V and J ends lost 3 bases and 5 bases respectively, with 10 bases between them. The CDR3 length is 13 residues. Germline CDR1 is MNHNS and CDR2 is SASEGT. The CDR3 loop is CASSDSGVETQYF. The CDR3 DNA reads TGTGCCAGCAGTGATTCAGGGGTGGAGACCCAGTACTTC.

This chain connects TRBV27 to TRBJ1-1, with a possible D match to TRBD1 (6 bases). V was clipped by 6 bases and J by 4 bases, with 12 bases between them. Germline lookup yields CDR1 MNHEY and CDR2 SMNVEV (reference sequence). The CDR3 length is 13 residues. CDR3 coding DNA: TGTGCCAGCAGGTGGGGCAGGGGCACTGAAGCTTTCTTT. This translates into CASRWGRGTEAFF.

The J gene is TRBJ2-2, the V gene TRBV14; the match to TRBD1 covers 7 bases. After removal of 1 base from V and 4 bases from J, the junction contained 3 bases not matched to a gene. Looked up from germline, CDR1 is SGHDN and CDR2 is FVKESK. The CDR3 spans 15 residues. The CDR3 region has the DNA TGTGCCAGCAGCCAAGTACAGGGGACCACCGGGGAGCTGTTTTTT. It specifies CASSQVQGTTGELFF.

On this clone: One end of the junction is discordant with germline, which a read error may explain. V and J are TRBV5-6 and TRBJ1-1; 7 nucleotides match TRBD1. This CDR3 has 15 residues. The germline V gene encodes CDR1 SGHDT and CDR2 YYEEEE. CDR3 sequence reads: CASNGQAGMNTEAFF. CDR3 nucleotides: TGTGCGAGCAATGGACAGGCGGGCATGAACACTGAAGCTTTCTTT.

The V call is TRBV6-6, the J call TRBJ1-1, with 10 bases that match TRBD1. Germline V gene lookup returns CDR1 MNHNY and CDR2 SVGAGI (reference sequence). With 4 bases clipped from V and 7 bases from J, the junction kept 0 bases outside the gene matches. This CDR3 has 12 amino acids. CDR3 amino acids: CASSWTGGEAFF. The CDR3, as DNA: TGTGCCAGCAGTTGGACAGGGGGTGAAGCTTTCTTT.

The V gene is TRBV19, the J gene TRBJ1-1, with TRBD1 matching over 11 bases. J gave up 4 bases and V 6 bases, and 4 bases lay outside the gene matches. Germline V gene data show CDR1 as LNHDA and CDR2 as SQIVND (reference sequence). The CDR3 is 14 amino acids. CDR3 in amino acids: CASRDRGRSTEAFF. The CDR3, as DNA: TGTGCCAGTAGGGACAGGGGGCGAAGCACTGAAGCTTTCTTT.

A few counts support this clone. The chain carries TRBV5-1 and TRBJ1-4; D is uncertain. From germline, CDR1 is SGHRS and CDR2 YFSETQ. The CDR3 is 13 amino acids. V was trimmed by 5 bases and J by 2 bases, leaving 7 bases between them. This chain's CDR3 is CASSSVTNEKLFF. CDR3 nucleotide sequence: TGCGCCAGCAGTTCCGTGACTAATGAAAAACTGTTTTTT.

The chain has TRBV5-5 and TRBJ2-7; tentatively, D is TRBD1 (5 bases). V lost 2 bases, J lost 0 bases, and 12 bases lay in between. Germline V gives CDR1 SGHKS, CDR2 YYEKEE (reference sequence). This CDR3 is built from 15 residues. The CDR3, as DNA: TGTGCCAGCAGCTTACAGGCGCAGAGCTCCTACGAGCAGTACGTC. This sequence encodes CASSLQAQSSYEQYV.

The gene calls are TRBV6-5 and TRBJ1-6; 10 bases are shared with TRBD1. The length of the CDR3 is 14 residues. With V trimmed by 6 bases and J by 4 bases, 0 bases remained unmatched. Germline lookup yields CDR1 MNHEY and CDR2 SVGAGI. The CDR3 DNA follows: TGTGCCAGCAGGGGACAGGGGTATAATTCACCCCTCCACTTT. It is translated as CASRGQGYNSPLHF.

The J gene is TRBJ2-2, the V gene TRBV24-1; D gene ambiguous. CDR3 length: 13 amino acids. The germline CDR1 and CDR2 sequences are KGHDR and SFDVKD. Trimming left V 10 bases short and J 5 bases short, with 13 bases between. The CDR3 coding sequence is TGTGCCACGCAGACTGAGAAAACCGGGGAGCTGTTTTTT. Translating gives CATQTEKTGELFF.

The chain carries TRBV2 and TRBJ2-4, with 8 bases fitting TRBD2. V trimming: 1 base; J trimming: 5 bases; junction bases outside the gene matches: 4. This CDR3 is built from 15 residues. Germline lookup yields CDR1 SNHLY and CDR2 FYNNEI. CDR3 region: CASSEGGGLQNIQYF. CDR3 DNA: TGTGCCAGCAGTGAAGGCGGGGGGCTTCAAAACATTCAGTACTTC.

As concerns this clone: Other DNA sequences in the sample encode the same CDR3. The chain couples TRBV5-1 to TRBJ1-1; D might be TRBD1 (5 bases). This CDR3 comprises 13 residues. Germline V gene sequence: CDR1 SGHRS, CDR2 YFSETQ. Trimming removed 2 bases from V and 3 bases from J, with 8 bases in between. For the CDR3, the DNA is TGCGCCAGCAGCTTAAAAGGGGACACTGAAGCTTTCTTT. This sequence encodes CASSLKGDTEAFF.

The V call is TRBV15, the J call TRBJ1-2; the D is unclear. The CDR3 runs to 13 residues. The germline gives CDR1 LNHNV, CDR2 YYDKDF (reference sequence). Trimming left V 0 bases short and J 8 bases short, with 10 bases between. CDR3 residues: CATSRDWTGGYTF. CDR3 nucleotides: TGTGCCACCAGCAGAGATTGGACGGGGGGCTACACCTTC.

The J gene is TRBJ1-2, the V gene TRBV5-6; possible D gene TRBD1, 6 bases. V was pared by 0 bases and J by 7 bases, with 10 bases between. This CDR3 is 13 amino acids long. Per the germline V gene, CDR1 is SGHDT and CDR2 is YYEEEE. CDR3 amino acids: CASSLGQESGYTF. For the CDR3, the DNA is TGTGCCAGCAGCTTGGGACAGGAAAGTGGCTACACCTTC. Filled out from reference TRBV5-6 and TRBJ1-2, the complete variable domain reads DAGVTQSPTHLIKTRGQQVTLRCSPKSGHDTVSWYQQALGQGPQFIFQYYEEEERQRGNFPDRFSGHQFPNYSSELNVNALLLGDSALYLCASSLGQESGYTFGSGTRLTVV.

Here the CDR3 DNA reads TGTGCCACCAGCAGAGATCCGACAGGGACTGGAAACACCATATATTTT. Translating gives CATSRDPTGTGNTIYF. The chain employs TRBV15 and TRBJ1-3; TRBD1 agrees at 7 bases. V lost 0 bases and J lost 2; bases outside the gene matches: 4. The germline gives CDR1 LNHNV, CDR2 YYDKDF (reference sequence). The CDR3 is 16 amino acids.

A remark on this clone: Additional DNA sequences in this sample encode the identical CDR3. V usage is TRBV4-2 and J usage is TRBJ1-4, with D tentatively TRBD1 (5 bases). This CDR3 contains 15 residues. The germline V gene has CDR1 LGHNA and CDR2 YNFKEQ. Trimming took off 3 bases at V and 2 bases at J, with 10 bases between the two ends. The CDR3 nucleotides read TGTGCCAGCAGCCAGGAAAGGGGCACTAATGAAAAACTGTTTTTT. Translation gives CASSQERGTNEKLFF.

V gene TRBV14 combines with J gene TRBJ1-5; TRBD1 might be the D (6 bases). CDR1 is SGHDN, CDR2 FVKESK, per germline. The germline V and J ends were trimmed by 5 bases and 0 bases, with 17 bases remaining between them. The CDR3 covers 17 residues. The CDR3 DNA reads TGTGCCAGCAGCGGGCGGGGGCACACATATAGCAATCAGCCCCAGCATTTT. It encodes CASSGRGHTYSNQPQHF.

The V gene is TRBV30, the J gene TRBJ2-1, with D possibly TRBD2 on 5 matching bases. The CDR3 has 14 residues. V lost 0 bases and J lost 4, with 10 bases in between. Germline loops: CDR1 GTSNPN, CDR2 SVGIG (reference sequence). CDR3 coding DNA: TGTGCCTGGAGTGTGGACTCAGAATACAATGAGCAGTTCTTC. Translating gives CAWSVDSEYNEQFF.

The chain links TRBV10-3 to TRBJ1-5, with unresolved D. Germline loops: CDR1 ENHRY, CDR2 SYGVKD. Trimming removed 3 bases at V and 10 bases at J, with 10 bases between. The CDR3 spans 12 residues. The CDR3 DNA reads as TGTGCCATCAGTGACGGGGATCCTCCCCAGCATTTT. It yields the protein CAISDGDPPQHF.

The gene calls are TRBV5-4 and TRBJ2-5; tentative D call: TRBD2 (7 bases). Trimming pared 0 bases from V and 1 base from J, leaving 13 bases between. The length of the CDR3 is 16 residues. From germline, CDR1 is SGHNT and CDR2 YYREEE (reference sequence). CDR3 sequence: CASSLGVRGGQETQYF. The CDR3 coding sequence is TGTGCCAGCAGCTTGGGGGTTAGGGGGGGCCAAGAGACCCAGTACTTC. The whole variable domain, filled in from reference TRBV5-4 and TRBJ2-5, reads ETGVTQSPTHLIKTRGQQVTLRCSSQSGHNTVSWYQQALGQGPQFIFQYYREEENGRGNFPPRFSGLQFPNYSSELNVNALELDDSALYLCASSLGVRGGQETQYFGPGTRLLVL.

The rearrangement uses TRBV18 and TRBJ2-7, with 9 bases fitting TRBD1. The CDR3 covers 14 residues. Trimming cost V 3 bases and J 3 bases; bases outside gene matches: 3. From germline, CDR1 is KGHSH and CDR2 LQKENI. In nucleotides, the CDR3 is TGTGCCAGCTCACCCGGACAGGGGCTCTACGAGCAGTACTTC. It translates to CASSPGQGLYEQYF. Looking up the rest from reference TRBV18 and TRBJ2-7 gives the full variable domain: NAGVMQNPRHLVRRRGQEARLRCSPMKGHSHVYWYRQLPEEGLKFMVYLQKENIIDESGMPKERFSAEFPKEGPSILRIQQVVRGDSAAYFCASSPGQGLYEQYFGPGTRLTVT.

Here the CDR3 reads CASSLKGFFYEQYF. CDR3 in DNA: TGTGCCAGCAGCTTAAAGGGGTTTTTCTACGAGCAGTACTTC. V and J are TRBV7-9 and TRBJ2-7; D is possibly TRBD1 (5 bases). Per germline, CDR1 SEHNR and CDR2 FQNEAQ (reference sequence). This CDR3 has 14 amino acids. V lost 2 bases and J lost 3, with 11 bases in between. The whole variable domain, filled in from reference TRBV7-9 and TRBJ2-7, reads DTGVSQNPRHKITKRGQNVTFRCDPISEHNRLYWYRQTLGQGPEFLTYFQNEAQLEKSRLLSDRFSAERPKGSFSTLEIQRTEQGDSAMYLCASSLKGFFYEQYFGPGTRLTVT.

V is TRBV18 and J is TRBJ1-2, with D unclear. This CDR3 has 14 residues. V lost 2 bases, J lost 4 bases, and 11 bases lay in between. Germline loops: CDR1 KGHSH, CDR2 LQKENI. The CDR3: CASSPSTEPYGYTF. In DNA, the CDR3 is TGTGCCAGCTCACCAAGTACAGAACCCTATGGCTACACCTTC.

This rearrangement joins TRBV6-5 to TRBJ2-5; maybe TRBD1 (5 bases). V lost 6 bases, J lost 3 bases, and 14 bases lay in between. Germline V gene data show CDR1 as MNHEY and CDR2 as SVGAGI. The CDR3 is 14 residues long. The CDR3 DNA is TGTGCCAGCAGGACGCCGACAGTTAAAGAGACCCAGTACTTC. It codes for CASRTPTVKETQYF.

This CDR3 reads CASSARQVANTEAFF. The DNA of the CDR3 is TGTGCCAGCAGCGCAAGACAGGTCGCGAACACTGAAGCTTTCTTT. The chain combines TRBV7-9 with TRBJ1-1; D is possibly TRBD1 (6 bases). Germline V gene data show CDR1 as SEHNR and CDR2 as FQNEAQ (reference sequence). V was cut by 5 bases and J by 1 base, with 14 bases left in between. The CDR3 runs 15 residues.

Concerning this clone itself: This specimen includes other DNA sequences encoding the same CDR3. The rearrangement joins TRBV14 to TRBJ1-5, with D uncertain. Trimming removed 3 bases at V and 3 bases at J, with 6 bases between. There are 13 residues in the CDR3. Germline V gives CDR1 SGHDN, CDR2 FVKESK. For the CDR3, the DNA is TGTGCCAGCAGCCAGGGCCCCAATCAGCCCCAGCATTTT. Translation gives CASSQGPNQPQHF.

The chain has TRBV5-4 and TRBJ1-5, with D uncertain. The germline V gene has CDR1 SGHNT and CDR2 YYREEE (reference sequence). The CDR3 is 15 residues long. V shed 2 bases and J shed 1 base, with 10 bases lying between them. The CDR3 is CASSFEGLSNQPQHF. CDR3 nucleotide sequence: TGTGCCAGCAGCTTCGAGGGTTTAAGCAATCAGCCCCAGCATTTT. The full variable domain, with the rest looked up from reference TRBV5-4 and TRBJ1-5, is ETGVTQSPTHLIKTRGQQVTLRCSSQSGHNTVSWYQQALGQGPQFIFQYYREEENGRGNFPPRFSGLQFPNYSSELNVNALELDDSALYLCASSFEGLSNQPQHFGDGTRLSIL.

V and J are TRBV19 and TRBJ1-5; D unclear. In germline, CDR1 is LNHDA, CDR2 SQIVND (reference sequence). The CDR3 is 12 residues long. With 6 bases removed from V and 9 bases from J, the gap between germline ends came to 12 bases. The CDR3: CASSLGAGPQHF. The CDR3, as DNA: TGTGCCAGTAGCCTGGGCGCGGGGCCCCAGCATTTT.

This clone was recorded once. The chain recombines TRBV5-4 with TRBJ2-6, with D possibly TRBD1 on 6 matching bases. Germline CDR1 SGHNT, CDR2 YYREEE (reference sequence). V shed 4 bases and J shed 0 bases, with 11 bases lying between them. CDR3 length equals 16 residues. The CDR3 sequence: CASSPRQDSGANVLTF. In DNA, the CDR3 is TGTGCCAGCAGCCCGAGACAGGACTCTGGGGCCAACGTCCTGACTTTC. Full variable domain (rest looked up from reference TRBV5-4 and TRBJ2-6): ETGVTQSPTHLIKTRGQQVTLRCSSQSGHNTVSWYQQALGQGPQFIFQYYREEENGRGNFPPRFSGLQFPNYSSELNVNALELDDSALYLCASSPRQDSGANVLTFGAGSRLTVL.